This record covers a single TCR beta chain. CD8+CD57+ cell expansion, shown by flow cytometry, had occurred in the patients selected for sequencing. This sample was taken from a study of CD8+CD57+ T cells in acquired aplastic anemia. This CDR3 region has 12 residues. V gave up 6 bases and J gave up 2 bases, with 7 bases separating them. Germline lookup yields CDR1 SGHVS and CDR2 FNYEAQ. According to the study, genomic DNA was the template for TCR beta VDJ and CDR3 profiling. Via MiXCR, TCRdb re-called the reads, giving one row per CDR3 protein. There are roughly 100,000 distinct CDR3 sequences in the sample; less than 75% occur only once, and 65% lies in the top ten.

Sequenced input: sorted CD4+, CD8+, or CD8+CD57+ T cells (not recorded which) from PBMCs. The J gene is TRBJ1-1, the V gene TRBV7-6; no clear D. The receptor was derived from a human donor with aplastic anemia. CDR3 coding DNA: TGTGCCAGCAGACAGTACAACACTGAAGCTTTCTTT. This encodes CASRQYNTEAFF.